This is a list of T cell receptor beta chains from one sample in a study of vaccination and CD4 T cells after COVID-19. These receptors' antigens are unknown. TCRdb called the PCR reads again in MiXCR, with one record for every CDR3 protein. The table lists approximately 17,000 distinct CDR3 sequences, about three quarters of them singletons, with approximately 16% in the top ten. The sample was CD4+ T cells from blood, cultured in vitro. These receptors came from a human donor who had recovered from COVID-19. Each CDR3 is given with its conserved first and last residue. Each record gives: clone size, J gene, V gene, D gene, CDR3 protein, CDR3 DNA. A D gene is named only where the DNA matches it firmly. Size is stated for part of the rows, as once, few or many counts, or as a class when the clone is expanded.

clone size: NA
J gene: TRBJ2-7
V gene: TRBV6-1
D gene: TRBD2
CDR3 protein: CASSEGAGAGRNEQYF
CDR3 DNA: TGTGCCAGCAGTGAAGGGGCGGGAGCGGGACGGAACGAGCAGTACTTC

clone size: NA
J gene: TRBJ1-5
V gene: TRBV6-2/TRBV6-3
D gene: NA
CDR3 protein: CASSNLRTGRLHQPQHF
CDR3 DNA: TGTGCCAGCAGCAATCTGAGGACGGGGAGACTTCATCAGCCCCAGCATTTT

clone size: NA
J gene: TRBJ1-2
V gene: TRBV29-1
D gene: NA
CDR3 protein: CSVLGSYGYTF
CDR3 DNA: TGCAGCGTGTTAGGGAGCTATGGCTACACCTTC

clone size: few
J gene: TRBJ1-1
V gene: TRBV7-9
D gene: TRBD1
CDR3 protein: CASSFPDRGRRNTEAFF
CDR3 DNA: TGTGCCAGCAGCTTCCCGGACAGGGGGCGAAGGAACACTGAAGCTTTCTTT

clone size: NA
J gene: TRBJ2-5
V gene: TRBV7-9
D gene: NA
CDR3 protein: CASSANRGAETQYF
CDR3 DNA: TGTGCCAGCAGCGCCAACCGGGGAGCGGAGACCCAGTACTTC

clone size: NA
J gene: TRBJ2-7
V gene: TRBV6-5
D gene: NA
CDR3 protein: CASSYGGSTYEQYF
CDR3 DNA: TGTGCCAGCAGTTATGGGGGGTCTACCTACGAGCAGTACTTC

clone size: NA
J gene: TRBJ2-7
V gene: TRBV7-2
D gene: NA
CDR3 protein: CASSLVITSYEQYF
CDR3 DNA: TGTGCCAGCAGCTTAGTAATAACTTCCTACGAGCAGTACTTC

clone size: NA
J gene: TRBJ1-1
V gene: TRBV28
D gene: NA
CDR3 protein: CASSPHTGGNTEAFF
CDR3 DNA: TGTGCCAGCAGTCCCCATACCGGGGGGAACACTGAAGCTTTCTTT

clone size: NA
J gene: TRBJ1-2
V gene: TRBV7-2
D gene: NA
CDR3 protein: CASSLVGLYGYTF
CDR3 DNA: TGTGCCAGCAGCTTAGTTGGCCTCTATGGCTACACCTTC

clone size: NA
J gene: TRBJ1-4
V gene: TRBV10-3
D gene: NA
CDR3 protein: CAISEEPGRGEKLFF
CDR3 DNA: TGTGCCATCAGTGAGGAGCCAGGGCGAGGGGAAAAACTGTTTTTT